The rows below give T cell receptor beta chains drawn from one sample of a study of cytomegalovirus exposure and HLA in healthy donors. The assay was immunoSEQ multiplex PCR, and TCRdb's table has in-frame clones only and misses some. The sample includes nearly 200,000 clones. Sequences were obtained from PBMCs. The receptors originated from a boy younger than 18 in good health and CMV-seronegative. CDR3s include the opening cysteine and the closing phenylalanine or tryptophan. D genes are given only for firm matches.

j_gene: TRBJ1-4; v_gene: TRBV9; d_gene: .; CDR3nt: TGTGCCAGCAGCGTAGAAAGCACAGGTCGAGAAAAACTGTTTTTT; CDR3aa: CASSVESTGREKLFF
j_gene: TRBJ2-5; v_gene: TRBV12-2; d_gene: .; CDR3nt: TGTGCAAGTCGCTTCTCGACTAGCGGGGGGACCGGCGAGACCCAGTACTTC; CDR3aa: CASRFSTSGGTGETQYF
j_gene: TRBJ1-6; v_gene: TRBV7-9; d_gene: TRBD1; CDR3nt: TGTGCCAGCAGTTGGGGACAGGGAGATTCACCCCTCCACTTT; CDR3aa: CASSWGQGDSPLHF
j_gene: TRBJ1-1; v_gene: TRBV19; d_gene: TRBD1; CDR3nt: TGTGCCAGTAGTGCCGGGACAGGATTGAACACTGAAGCTTTCTTT; CDR3aa: CASSAGTGLNTEAFF
j_gene: TRBJ2-1; v_gene: TRBV2; d_gene: TRBD2; CDR3nt: TGTGCCAGTGGAGGACTAGCGGGGCCCAATGAGCAGTTCTTC; CDR3aa: CASGGLAGPNEQFF
j_gene: TRBJ1-1; v_gene: TRBV7-6; d_gene: .; CDR3nt: TGTGCCAGCAGCTCTCGGGCGGGGTACACTGAAGCTTTCTTT; CDR3aa: CASSSRAGYTEAFF
j_gene: TRBJ1-1; v_gene: TRBV5-1; d_gene: .; CDR3nt: TGCGCCAGCAGCTTGGGTATCGCAGGGTACACTGAAGCTTTCTTT; CDR3aa: CASSLGIAGYTEAFF
j_gene: TRBJ2-6; v_gene: TRBV5-1; d_gene: .; CDR3nt: TGCGCCAGCAGCTTGACAGACTCTGGGGCCAACGTCCTGACTTTC; CDR3aa: CASSLTDSGANVLTF
j_gene: TRBJ1-6; v_gene: TRBV7-2; d_gene: .; CDR3nt: TGTGCCAGCACCCAGGAGGGCCGCGTGGCCCTCCACTTT; CDR3aa: CASTQEGRVALHF
j_gene: TRBJ2-3; v_gene: TRBV5-6; d_gene: TRBD2; CDR3nt: TGTGCCAGCAGCTTAAGCACCGGGACTAGCCTCACAGATACGCAGTATTTT; CDR3aa: CASSLSTGTSLTDTQYF
j_gene: TRBJ2-7; v_gene: TRBV7-9; d_gene: TRBD2; CDR3nt: TGTGCCAGCAGCTCCAGACTAGCGGGGGGCTACGAGCAGTACTTC; CDR3aa: CASSSRLAGGYEQYF
j_gene: TRBJ2-2; v_gene: TRBV4-1; d_gene: TRBD1; CDR3nt: TGCGCCAGCAGCCACCAAAATTCCGGGACAGCGACCGGGGAGCTGTTTTTT; CDR3aa: CASSHQNSGTATGELFF
j_gene: TRBJ1-1; v_gene: TRBV7-8; d_gene: .; CDR3nt: TGTGCCAGCAGCTTAGGTTGGCCAGGGGACACTGAAGCCTTCTTT; CDR3aa: CASSLGWPGDTEAFF
j_gene: TRBJ2-7; v_gene: TRBV30; d_gene: TRBD1; CDR3nt: TGTGCCGTAACAGGGGGCAGCGTCGAGCAGTACTTC; CDR3aa: CAVTGGSVEQYF
j_gene: TRBJ2-5; v_gene: TRBV6-1; d_gene: TRBD2; CDR3nt: TGTGCCAGCAGTGCCCCGGGACTAGGCCCCCAAGAGACCCAGTACTTC; CDR3aa: CASSAPGLGPQETQYF
j_gene: TRBJ2-3; v_gene: TRBV7-2; d_gene: .; CDR3nt: TGTGCCAGCAGCCCCGGACAGACCACAGATACGCAGTATTTT; CDR3aa: CASSPGQTTDTQYF
j_gene: TRBJ2-5; v_gene: TRBV2; d_gene: .; CDR3nt: TGTGCCAGCAGTGAAGTTGAGGGAGAGACCCAGTACTTC; CDR3aa: CASSEVEGETQYF
j_gene: TRBJ2-5; v_gene: TRBV7-9; d_gene: TRBD1; CDR3nt: TGTGCCAGCAGACCAGGGGGCGAAAAGCAGTACTTC; CDR3aa: CASRPGGEKQYF
j_gene: TRBJ1-2; v_gene: TRBV20-1; d_gene: .; CDR3nt: TGCAGTGCTAGGCAGGACATCTTC; CDR3aa: CSARQDIF
j_gene: TRBJ2-7; v_gene: TRBV4-1; d_gene: TRBD1; CDR3nt: TGCGCCAGCAGCCGAGAAGGGACAGGGGGAGATGGGCAGTACTTC; CDR3aa: CASSREGTGGDGQYF
j_gene: TRBJ1-1; v_gene: TRBV11-2; d_gene: .; CDR3nt: TGTGCCAGCAGCTTACAGGGAAGGGAAGCTGAAGCTTTCTTT; CDR3aa: CASSLQGREAEAFF
j_gene: TRBJ2-3; v_gene: TRBV6-5; d_gene: .; CDR3nt: TGTGCCAGCAGTTACGCGGGGAGGACAGATACGCAGTATTTT; CDR3aa: CASSYAGRTDTQYF
j_gene: TRBJ2-2; v_gene: TRBV2; d_gene: .; CDR3nt: TGTGCCAGCACCCGCATGGGCCCCGGGGAGCTGTTTTTT; CDR3aa: CASTRMGPGELFF
j_gene: TRBJ2-7; v_gene: TRBV30; d_gene: .; CDR3nt: TGTGCCTGGAGGATGGACTATTATTCGTACGAGCAGTACTTC; CDR3aa: CAWRMDYYSYEQYF
j_gene: TRBJ1-1; v_gene: TRBV7-8; d_gene: .; CDR3nt: TGTGCCAGCAGCTTTCGTCGGAATACCCGAACTAGGGGAGGGAACACTGAAGCTTTCTTT; CDR3aa: CASSFRRNTRTRGGNTEAFF